The clone carrying this T cell receptor (beta chain) appeared once. The data originate from a study of blood T cell repertoires in COVID-19. Across the whole study: Samples representing acute and convalescent COVID-19 were sourced from the United States, Italy and Spain. PBMCs, B-cell-depleted T cells, or T cells provided the cDNA or gDNA that made up the material.

Germline CDR1 is MDHEN and CDR2 is SYDVKM. Trimming cost V 1 base and J 8 bases, with 17 bases left between them. The CDR3 covers 15 residues. Authors' data handling: Amplified reference gene primers provided the basis for estimating nucleated cell counts. Sequencing used immunoSEQ multiplex PCR; TCRdb keeps in-frame clones, though not all of them. The V and J calls and the clone size are those of that table, but D and trimming were determined from the DNA. Among hundreds of thousands of clones listed, about 83% were seen once. The sample consisted of peripheral blood. The clonotype comes from a woman aged 45-65 years with acute or convalescent COVID-19. This rearrangement joins TRBV28 to TRBJ1-2; tentative D call: TRBD1 (6 bases). Here the CDR3 DNA reads TGTGCCAGCAGTTTATCTAAGGGGGTGGGGGACGGCTACACCTTC. This codes for CASSLSKGVGDGYTF.